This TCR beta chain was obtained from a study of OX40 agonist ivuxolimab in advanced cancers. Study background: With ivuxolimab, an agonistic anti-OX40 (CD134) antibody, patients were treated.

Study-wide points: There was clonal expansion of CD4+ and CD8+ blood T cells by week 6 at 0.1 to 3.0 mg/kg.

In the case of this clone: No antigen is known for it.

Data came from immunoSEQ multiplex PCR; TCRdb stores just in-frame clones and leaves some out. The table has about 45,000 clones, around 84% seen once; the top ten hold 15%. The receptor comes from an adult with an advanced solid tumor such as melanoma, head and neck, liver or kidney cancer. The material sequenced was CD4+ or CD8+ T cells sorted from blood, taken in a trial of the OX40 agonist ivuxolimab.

CDR3 in amino acids: CATSRSAYEQYF. The CDR3 bases are TGTGCCACCTCAAGAAGCGCCTACGAGCAGTACTTC. The chain combines TRBV28 with TRBJ2-7; no clear D gene. This CDR3 comprises 12 residues. Germline V gene lookup returns CDR1 MDHEN and CDR2 SYDVKM. Trimming shortened V by 10 bases and J by 2 bases, and 12 bases separated the two germline ends. The full variable domain, completed using reference TRBV28 and TRBJ2-7, is DVKVTQSSRYLVKRTGEKVFLECVQDMDHENMFWYRQDPGLGLRLIYFSYDVKMKEKGDIPEGYSVSREKKERFSLILESASTNQTSMYLCATSRSAYEQYFGPGTRLTVT.